This entry lists 24 T cell receptor beta chains sequenced from one sample in a study of cytomegalovirus exposure and HLA in healthy donors listed by TCRdb under 2017. Receptor amplification or capture employed the immunoSEQ multiplex PCR assay. The multiplex PCR relied on a mix of 60 forward primers for TCR Vbeta segments and 13 reverse primers for TCR Jbeta segments. TCRdb obtained this table from immuneACCESS and retained in-frame rearrangements with V and J assigned. These tables miss some clones; where compared with another copy, unresolved V genes account for less than half of the shortfall, and the remainder is unexplained. A total of over 150,000 clones appear in this sample, approximately 80% of them only once. The top ten constitute approximately 4% of the sample. Sequenced material: PBMCs. The receptors stem from a woman in her forties in good health and CMV-seronegative.

This clone turned up a few times. The chain combines TRBV11-3 with TRBJ2-5; tentative D call: TRBD1 (5 bases). CDR3 length equals 15 residues. Germline CDR1 SGHNT, CDR2 YENEEA. The V end was cut by 3 bases, the J end by 3 bases, with 14 bases between. CDR3 coding DNA: TGTGCCAGCAGCTTTGGGGCGGATACTAAAGAGACCCAGTACTTC. This codes for CASSFGADTKETQYF. The full variable domain, with the rest looked up from reference TRBV11-3 and TRBJ2-5, is EAGVVQSPRYKIIEKKQPVAFWCNPISGHNTLYWYLQNLGQGPELLIRYENEEAVDDSQLPKDRFSAERLKGVDSTLKIQPAELGDSAVYLCASSFGADTKETQYFGPGTRLLVL.

The chain has TRBV29-1 and TRBJ2-5, with a weak D call TRBD2 (5 bases). This CDR3 is 12 amino acids long. V lost 4 bases and J 5 bases, leaving 11 bases between the germline ends. Looked up from germline, CDR1 is SQVTM and CDR2 is ANQGSEA. The chain's CDR3 is CSVVLADETQYF. CDR3 bases: TGCAGCGTTGTCCTAGCAGACGAGACCCAGTACTTC.

This rearrangement joins TRBV27 to TRBJ2-7, with TRBD1 identical over 9 bases. This CDR3 has 20 amino acids. CDR1 is MNHEY, CDR2 SMNVEV, per germline (reference sequence). Trimming cost V 3 bases and J 3 bases; bases outside gene matches: 21. The CDR3 here is CASSLRGPGQGRVGGYEQYF. The CDR3 bases are TGTGCCAGCAGTTTGAGGGGCCCGGGACAGGGAAGGGTCGGGGGCTACGAGCAGTACTTC.

This chain links TRBV30 with TRBJ1-2, with TRBD1 identical over 7 bases. The CDR3 sequence is 14 residues long. Germline V gene lookup returns CDR1 GTSNPN and CDR2 SVGIG (reference sequence). J gave up 3 bases and V 0 bases, and 4 bases lay outside the gene matches. The chain's CDR3 is CAWSVTRGDYGYTF. CDR3 DNA: TGTGCCTGGAGTGTAACCAGGGGGGACTATGGCTACACCTTC.

The rearrangement uses TRBV30 and TRBJ2-1; tentatively, D is TRBD2 (6 bases). This CDR3 comprises 13 residues. V shed 2 bases and J shed 6 bases, with 11 bases lying between them. In germline, CDR1 is GTSNPN, CDR2 SVGIG (reference sequence). Written as DNA, the CDR3 is TGTGCCTGGAGTATCGGGGGAGGCAATGAGCAGTTCTTC. Translated: CAWSIGGGNEQFF.

The gene calls are TRBV29-1 and TRBJ2-2; the D gene is possibly TRBD2 (5 bases). Germline CDR1 and CDR2: SQVTM and ANQGSEA. V was trimmed by 4 bases and J by 6 bases, leaving 15 bases between them. The CDR3 has 14 amino acids. The CDR3 sequence is CSVGGRGWAGELFF. CDR3 in DNA: TGCAGCGTTGGGGGTCGGGGATGGGCCGGGGAGCTGTTTTTT.

The rearrangement joins TRBV6-1 to TRBJ2-6, with 8 bases aligning to TRBD1. From germline, CDR1 is MNHNS and CDR2 SASEGT. After removal of 3 bases from V and 7 bases from J, the junction contained 8 bases not matched to a gene. The CDR3 is 16 residues long. This CDR3 is CASSEGTGGNANVLTF. The DNA of the CDR3 is TGTGCCAGCAGTGAGGGGACAGGAGGGAACGCCAACGTCCTGACTTTC.

A few counts support this clone. This rearrangement joins TRBV6-6 to TRBJ2-2; D may be TRBD1 (5 bases). The CDR3 loop spans 14 amino acids. With 6 bases removed from V and 3 bases from J, the gap between germline ends came to 11 bases. Germline V gene sequence: CDR1 MNHNY, CDR2 SVGAGI (reference sequence). The CDR3 bases are TGTGCCAGCAGGGTAGGGGCTTACACCGGGGAGCTGTTTTTT. Translation: CASRVGAYTGELFF.

This clone was recorded only once. This chain joins TRBV5-1 and TRBJ1-2, with TRBD1 identical over 9 bases. The CDR3 runs 14 residues. V was pared by 3 bases and J by 4 bases, with 4 bases of the junction left unmatched. Looked up from germline, CDR1 is SGHRS and CDR2 is YFSETQ. CDR3 in amino acids: CASSWDRASYGYTF. The CDR3 DNA reads TGCGCCAGCAGCTGGGACAGGGCCAGCTATGGCTACACCTTC.

The genes are TRBV15 and TRBJ2-7; 11 nucleotides match TRBD1. This CDR3 has 14 amino acids. V dropped 2 bases and J dropped 7; count of bases not matched to a gene: 4. Germline lookup yields CDR1 LNHNV and CDR2 YYDKDF (reference sequence). CDR3 region: CATSRPGTGGEQYF. In nucleotides, the CDR3 is TGTGCCACCAGCAGACCCGGGACAGGGGGTGAGCAGTACTTC.

The rearrangement uses TRBV9 and TRBJ1-2; no clear D gene. The length of the CDR3 is 18 residues. Germline loops: CDR1 SGDLS, CDR2 YYNGEE. The V gene lost 0 bases and the J gene lost 5 bases, with 23 bases spanning the gap. For the CDR3, the DNA is TGTGCCAGCAGCGTAGCCCCGGCCGGCTGGGGAACGGGGTATGGCTACACCTTC. Amino acid sequence: CASSVAPAGWGTGYGYTF. The entire variable domain, with the rest obtained from reference TRBV9 and TRBJ1-2, is as follows: DSGVTQTPKHLITATGQRVTLRCSPRSGDLSVYWYQQSLDQGLQFLIQYYNGEERAKGNILERFSAQQFPDLHSELNLSSLELGDSALYFCASSVAPAGWGTGYGYTFGSGTRLTVV.

CDR3 region: CASSEGPGANTGELFF. As DNA, the CDR3 is TGTGCCAGCAGTGAAGGTCCGGGGGCGAACACCGGGGAGCTGTTTTTT. The chain recombines TRBV2 with TRBJ2-2; a possible D gene is TRBD2 (6 bases). The germline V and J ends were trimmed by 1 base and 0 bases, with 9 bases remaining between them. Germline V gene data show CDR1 as SNHLY and CDR2 as FYNNEI. This CDR3 region has 16 residues.

The chain is built from TRBV19 and TRBJ2-1; possibly TRBD2 for D (6 bases). The germline V gene has CDR1 LNHDA and CDR2 SQIVND (reference sequence). The CDR3 extends over 14 amino acids. The ends were cut back, 5 bases at V and 1 base at J, with 9 bases in the middle. DNA of the CDR3: TGTGCCAGTAGTTTCCGGGAGTCCTACAATGAGCAGTTCTTC. It is translated as CASSFRESYNEQFF. The entire variable domain, with the rest obtained from reference TRBV19 and TRBJ2-1, is as follows: DGGITQSPKYLFRKEGQNVTLSCEQNLNHDAMYWYRQDPGQGLRLIYYSQIVNDFQKGDIAEGYSVSREKKESFPLTVTSAQKNPTAFYLCASSFRESYNEQFFGPGTRLTVL.

This rearrangement joins TRBV6-4 to TRBJ2-3; 7 nucleotides align to TRBD1. Trimming removed 5 bases from V and 0 bases from J; junction bases left unmatched: 5. The CDR3 has 15 residues. Germline-derived CDR1 and CDR2 are MRHNA and SNTAGT. The CDR3 DNA sequence: TGTGCCAGCAGTCGTAGGGGACAGAGCACAGATACGCAGTATTTT. Protein: CASSRRGQSTDTQYF.

The chain couples TRBV30 to TRBJ1-2; 8 bases are shared with TRBD1. CDR1 is GTSNPN and CDR2 is SVGIG in the germline V gene (reference sequence). V lost 1 base and J lost 2; bases outside the gene matches: 3. The CDR3 covers 14 residues. CDR3 amino acids: CAWSGTGRNYGYTF. The CDR3 DNA is TGTGCCTGGAGTGGGACAGGGCGAAACTATGGCTACACCTTC.

The chain links TRBV5-1 to TRBJ2-3; D remains unclear. Germline V lookup: CDR1 SGHRS, CDR2 YFSETQ. Trimming took 4 bases from V and 3 from J, leaving 3 bases between them. The CDR3 totals 11 residues. In DNA, the CDR3 is TGCGCCAGCAGCCTTACAGATACGCAGTATTTT. As protein: CASSLTDTQYF.

The V gene is TRBV11-2, the J gene TRBJ2-7, with 7 bases lining up with TRBD1. CDR1 and CDR2 (germline): SGHAT, FQNNGV. J gave up 2 bases and V 4 bases, and 11 bases lay outside the gene matches. CDR3 length: 16 residues. CDR3 sequence reads: CASSSSVTGSPYEQYF. CDR3 DNA sequence: TGTGCCAGCAGCTCCAGTGTGACAGGGTCACCCTACGAGCAGTACTTC.

This chain connects TRBV5-1 to TRBJ2-1; possible D gene TRBD1, 5 bases. The V gene's germline CDR1 is SGHRS and CDR2 YFSETQ. CDR3 length equals 13 residues. The ends were cut back, 0 bases at V and 10 bases at J, with 11 bases in the middle. Here the CDR3 DNA reads TGCGCCAGCAGCTTGGGGGGCACCTTAGAGCAGTTCTTC. This gives the protein CASSLGGTLEQFF.

J is TRBJ2-7 and V is TRBV7-9; D is possibly TRBD2 (6 bases). The length of the CDR3 is 13 residues. V lost 3 bases and J 2 bases, leaving 8 bases between the germline ends. Germline CDR1 and CDR2: SEHNR and FQNEAQ (reference sequence). The CDR3 reads CASSFAGTYEQYF. As DNA, the CDR3 is TGTGCCAGCAGCTTTGCGGGAACCTACGAGCAGTACTTC.

The V gene is TRBV4-2, the J gene TRBJ2-6; no reliable D call. Germline V lookup: CDR1 LGHNA, CDR2 YNFKEQ. The CDR3 runs to 15 residues. V dropped 0 bases and J dropped 0 bases, with 3 bases sitting between them. Here the CDR3 DNA reads TGTGCCAGCAGCCAAGAAGCCTCTGGGGCCAACGTCCTGACTTTC. Protein product: CASSQEASGANVLTF.

This chain links TRBV10-3 with TRBJ2-6, with 10 bases that match TRBD1. The germline V gene has CDR1 ENHRY and CDR2 SYGVKD. CDR3 length equals 18 residues. V dropped 4 bases and J dropped 0; count of bases not matched to a gene: 6. The CDR3 bases are TGTGCCATCAGTGGGGGGACAGGGGTCCCCTCTGGGGCCAACGTCCTGACTTTC. It is translated as CAISGGTGVPSGANVLTF.

The rearrangement uses TRBV28 and TRBJ1-2; 8 bases line up with TRBD1. The germline CDR1 and CDR2 sequences are MDHEN and SYDVKM. After removal of 5 bases from V and 4 bases from J, the junction contained 15 bases not matched to a gene. This CDR3 has 17 amino acids. The CDR3 bases are TGTGCCAGCAGTCACCGGACAGGGTTACGGGTGCCCTATGGCTACACCTTC. It is translated as CASSHRTGLRVPYGYTF.

The gene calls are TRBV10-3 and TRBJ2-1, with 8 nucleotides matching TRBD2. CDR1 is ENHRY, CDR2 SYGVKD, per germline. Germline trimming cut 10 bases from V and 7 bases from J; bases unmatched to any gene: 15. This CDR3 comprises 15 residues. The CDR3 DNA reads TGTGCCACCACCCGGGTAGCGGGGCCCGAAAATGAGCAGTTCTTC. Protein: CATTRVAGPENEQFF.

The rearrangement uses TRBV9 and TRBJ1-1; D might be TRBD1 (6 bases). CDR1 is SGDLS and CDR2 is YYNGEE in the germline V gene. This CDR3 contains 15 residues. Trimming pared 0 bases from V and 4 bases from J, leaving 13 bases between. In DNA, the CDR3 is TGTGCCAGCAGCGTAGAACAGGGTAGTGGCACTGAAGCTTTCTTT. This gives the protein CASSVEQGSGTEAFF.